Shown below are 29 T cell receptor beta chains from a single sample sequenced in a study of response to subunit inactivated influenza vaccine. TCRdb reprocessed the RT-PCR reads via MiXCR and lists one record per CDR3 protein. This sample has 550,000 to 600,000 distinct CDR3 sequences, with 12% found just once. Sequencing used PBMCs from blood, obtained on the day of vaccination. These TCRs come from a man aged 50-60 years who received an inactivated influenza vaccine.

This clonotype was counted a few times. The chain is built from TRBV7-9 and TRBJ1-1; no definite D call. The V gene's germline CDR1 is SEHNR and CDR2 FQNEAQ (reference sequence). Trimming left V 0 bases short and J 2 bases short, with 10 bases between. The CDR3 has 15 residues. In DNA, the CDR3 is TGTGCCAGCAGCTTAGCTGCGGGTTCAAACACTGAAGCTTTCTTT. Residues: CASSLAAGSNTEAFF.

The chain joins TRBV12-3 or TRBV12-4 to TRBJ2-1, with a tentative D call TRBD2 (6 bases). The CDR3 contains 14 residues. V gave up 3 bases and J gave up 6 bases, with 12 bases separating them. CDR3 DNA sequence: TGTGCCAGCAGTTTCAGCCCCGGGGGCAATGAGCAGTTCTTC. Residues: CASSFSPGGNEQFF.

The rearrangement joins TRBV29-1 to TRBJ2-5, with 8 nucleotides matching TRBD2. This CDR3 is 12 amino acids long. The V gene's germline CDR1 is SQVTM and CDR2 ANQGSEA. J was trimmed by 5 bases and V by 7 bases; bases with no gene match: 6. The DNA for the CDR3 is TGCAGCGACCGGACTAGCCGCGAGACCCAGTACTTC. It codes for CSDRTSRETQYF.

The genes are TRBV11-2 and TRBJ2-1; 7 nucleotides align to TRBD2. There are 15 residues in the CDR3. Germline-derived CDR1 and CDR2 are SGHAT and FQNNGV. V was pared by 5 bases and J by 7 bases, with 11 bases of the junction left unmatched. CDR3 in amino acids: CASSLGGGGLNEQFF. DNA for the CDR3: TGTGCCAGCAGCCTTGGGGGGGGAGGGCTGAATGAGCAGTTCTTC.

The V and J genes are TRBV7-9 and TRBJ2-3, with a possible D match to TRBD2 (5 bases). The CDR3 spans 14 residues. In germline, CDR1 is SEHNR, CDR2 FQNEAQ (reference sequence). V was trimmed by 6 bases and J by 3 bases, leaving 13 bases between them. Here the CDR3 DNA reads TGTGCCAGCAGGTCAATGAGCGGTACAGATACGCAGTATTTT. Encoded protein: CASRSMSGTDTQYF.

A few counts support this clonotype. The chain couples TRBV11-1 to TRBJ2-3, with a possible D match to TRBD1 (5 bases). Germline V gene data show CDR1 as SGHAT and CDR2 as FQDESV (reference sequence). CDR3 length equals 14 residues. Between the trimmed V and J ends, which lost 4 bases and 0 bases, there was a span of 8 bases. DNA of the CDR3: TGTGCCAGCAGCTCGACAGAGAGCACAGATACGCAGTATTTT. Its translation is CASSSTESTDTQYF.

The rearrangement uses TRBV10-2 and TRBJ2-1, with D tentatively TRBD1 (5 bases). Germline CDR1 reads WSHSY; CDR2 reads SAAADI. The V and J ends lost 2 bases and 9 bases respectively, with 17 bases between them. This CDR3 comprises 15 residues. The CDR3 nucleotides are TGCGCCAGCAGTGAGCGCAGCCCGAAGGGGTTTGAGCAGTTCTTC. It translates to CASSERSPKGFEQFF.

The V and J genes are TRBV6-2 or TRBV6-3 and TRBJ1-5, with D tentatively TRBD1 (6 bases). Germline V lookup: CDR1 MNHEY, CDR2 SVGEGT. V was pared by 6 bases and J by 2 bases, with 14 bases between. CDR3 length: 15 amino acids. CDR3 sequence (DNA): TGTGCCAGCAGCTGGACTCGACAGGGCAATCAGCCCCAGCATTTT. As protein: CASSWTRQGNQPQHF.

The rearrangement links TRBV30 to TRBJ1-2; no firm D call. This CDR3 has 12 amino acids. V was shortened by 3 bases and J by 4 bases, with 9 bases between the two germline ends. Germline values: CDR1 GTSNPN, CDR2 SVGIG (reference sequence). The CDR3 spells CAWSRQTYGYTF. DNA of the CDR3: TGTGCCTGGAGCCGACAAACCTATGGCTACACCTTC.

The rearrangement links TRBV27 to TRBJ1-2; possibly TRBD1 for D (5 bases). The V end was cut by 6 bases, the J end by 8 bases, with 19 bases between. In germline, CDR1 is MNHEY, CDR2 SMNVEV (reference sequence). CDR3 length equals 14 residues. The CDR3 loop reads CASSPRAGSDGYTF. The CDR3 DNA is TGTGCCAGCAGCCCCCGGGCAGGGAGTGACGGCTACACCTTC.

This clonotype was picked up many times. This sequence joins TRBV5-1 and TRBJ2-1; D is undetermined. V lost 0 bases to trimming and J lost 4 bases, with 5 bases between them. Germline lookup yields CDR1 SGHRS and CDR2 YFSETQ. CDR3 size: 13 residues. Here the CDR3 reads CASSLVAYNEQFF. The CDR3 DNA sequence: TGCGCCAGCAGCTTGGTGGCGTACAATGAGCAGTTCTTC.

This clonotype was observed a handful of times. In DNA form, the CDR3 reads TGTGCCAGCAGCTTATGGCCAGCGGGAGCCTTCGGGGACGAGCAGTACTTC. Encoded protein: CASSLWPAGAFGDEQYF. The chain links TRBV7-2 to TRBJ2-7; 8 bases align to TRBD2. The CDR3 length is 17 residues. The junction had 14 bases not matched to a gene; V was cut back by 2 bases and J by 5 bases. Germline values: CDR1 SGHTA, CDR2 FQGNSA.

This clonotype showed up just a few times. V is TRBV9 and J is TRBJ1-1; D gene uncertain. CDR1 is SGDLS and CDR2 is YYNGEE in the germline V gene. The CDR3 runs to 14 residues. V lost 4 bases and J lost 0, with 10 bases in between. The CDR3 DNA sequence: TGTGCCAGCAGCACGACGACCATGAACACTGAAGCTTTCTTT. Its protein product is CASSTTTMNTEAFF.

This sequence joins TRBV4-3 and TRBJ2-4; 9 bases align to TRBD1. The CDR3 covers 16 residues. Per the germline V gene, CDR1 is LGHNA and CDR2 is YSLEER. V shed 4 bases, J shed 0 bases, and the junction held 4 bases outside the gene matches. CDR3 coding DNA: TGCGCCAGCAGCCCGACAGGGGGTTTAGCCAAAAACATTCAGTACTTC. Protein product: CASSPTGGLAKNIQYF.

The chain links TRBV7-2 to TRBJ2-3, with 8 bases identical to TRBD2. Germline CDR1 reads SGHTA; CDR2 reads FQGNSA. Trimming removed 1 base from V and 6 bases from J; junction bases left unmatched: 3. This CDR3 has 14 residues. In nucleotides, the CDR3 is TGTGCCAGCAGCTTAGTCCGGGAGGGGGATACGCAGTATTTT. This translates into CASSLVREGDTQYF.

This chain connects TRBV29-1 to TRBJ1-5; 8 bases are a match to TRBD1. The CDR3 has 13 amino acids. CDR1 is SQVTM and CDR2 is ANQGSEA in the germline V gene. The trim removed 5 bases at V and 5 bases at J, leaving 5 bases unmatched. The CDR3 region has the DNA TGCAGCGTTCTGGACAGGGACCATCAGCCCCAGCATTTT. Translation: CSVLDRDHQPQHF. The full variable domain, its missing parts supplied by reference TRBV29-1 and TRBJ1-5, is SAVISQKPSRDICQRGTSLTIQCQVDSQVTMMFWYRQQPGQSLTLIATANQGSEATYESGFVIDKFPISRPNLTFSTLTVSNMSPEDSSIYLCSVLDRDHQPQHFGDGTRLSIL.

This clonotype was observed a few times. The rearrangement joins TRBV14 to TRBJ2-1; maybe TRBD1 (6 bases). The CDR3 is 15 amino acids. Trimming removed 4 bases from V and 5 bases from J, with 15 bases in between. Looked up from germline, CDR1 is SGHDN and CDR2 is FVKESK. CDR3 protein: CASSRGTGSNNEQFF. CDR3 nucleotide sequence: TGTGCCAGCAGCCGAGGTACAGGGTCAAACAATGAGCAGTTCTTC.

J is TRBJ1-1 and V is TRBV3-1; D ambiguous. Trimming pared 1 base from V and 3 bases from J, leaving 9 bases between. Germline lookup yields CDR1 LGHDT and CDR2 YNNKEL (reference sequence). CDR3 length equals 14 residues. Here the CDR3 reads CASSQGDAYTEAFF. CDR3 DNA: TGTGCCAGCAGCCAAGGAGACGCCTACACTGAAGCTTTCTTT. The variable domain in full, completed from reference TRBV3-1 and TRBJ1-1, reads DTAVSQTPKYLVTQMGNDKSIKCEQNLGHDTMYWYKQDSKKFLKIMFSYNNKELIINETVPNRFSPKSPDKAHLNLHINSLELGDSAVYFCASSQGDAYTEAFFGQGTRLTVV.

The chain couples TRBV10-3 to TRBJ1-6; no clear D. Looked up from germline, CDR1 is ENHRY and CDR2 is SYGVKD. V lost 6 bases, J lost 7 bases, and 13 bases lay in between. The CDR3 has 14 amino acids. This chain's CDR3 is CAISGRGSNSPLHF. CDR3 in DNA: TGTGCCATCAGCGGCCGCGGGTCGAATTCACCCCTCCACTTT.

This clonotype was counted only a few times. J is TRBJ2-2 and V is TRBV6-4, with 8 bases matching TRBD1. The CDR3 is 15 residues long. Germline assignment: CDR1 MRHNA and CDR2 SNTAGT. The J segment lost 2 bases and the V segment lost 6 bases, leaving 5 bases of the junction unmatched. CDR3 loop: CASRADRANTGELFF. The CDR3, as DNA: TGTGCCAGCAGAGCGGACAGGGCCAACACCGGGGAGCTGTTTTTT.

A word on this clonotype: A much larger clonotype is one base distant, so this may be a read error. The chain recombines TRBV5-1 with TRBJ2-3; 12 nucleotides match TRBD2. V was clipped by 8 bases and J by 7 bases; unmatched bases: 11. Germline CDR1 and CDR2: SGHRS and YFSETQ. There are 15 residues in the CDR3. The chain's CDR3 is CARSPTSGGPNTQYF. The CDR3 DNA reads TGCGCCAGGAGCCCGACTAGCGGGGGCCCTAATACGCAGTATTTT.

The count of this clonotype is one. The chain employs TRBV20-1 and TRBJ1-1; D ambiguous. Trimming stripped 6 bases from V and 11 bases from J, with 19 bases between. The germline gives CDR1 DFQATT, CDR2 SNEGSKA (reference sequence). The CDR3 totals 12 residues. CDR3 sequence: CSARVPDSRAFF. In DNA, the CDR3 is TGCAGTGCCCGGGTCCCGGATTCTAGGGCTTTCTTT.

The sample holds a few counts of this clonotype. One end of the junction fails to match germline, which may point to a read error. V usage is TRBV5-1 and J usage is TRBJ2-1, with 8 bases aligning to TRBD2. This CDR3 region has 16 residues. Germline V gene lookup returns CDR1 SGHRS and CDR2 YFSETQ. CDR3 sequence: CANSPGGGFSYNEQFF. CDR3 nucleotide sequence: TGCGCCAACAGCCCCGGGGGGGGGTTCTCCTACAATGAGCAGTTCTTC.

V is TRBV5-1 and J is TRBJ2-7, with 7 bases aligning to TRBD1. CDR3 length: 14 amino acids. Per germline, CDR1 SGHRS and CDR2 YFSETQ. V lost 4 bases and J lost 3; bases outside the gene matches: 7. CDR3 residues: CASSPLQGLYEQYF. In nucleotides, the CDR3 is TGCGCCAGCAGCCCTCTACAGGGGCTCTACGAGCAGTACTTC.

CDR3 sequence (DNA): TGTGCCAGCAGCCCATCGACTCGAGGGCCCCAGCATTTT. This gives the protein CASSPSTRGPQHF. This chain uses TRBV14 with TRBJ1-5; D is ambiguous. Trimming took off 4 bases at V and 9 bases at J, with 13 bases between the two ends. This CDR3 region has 13 residues. Germline CDR1 reads SGHDN; CDR2 reads FVKESK.

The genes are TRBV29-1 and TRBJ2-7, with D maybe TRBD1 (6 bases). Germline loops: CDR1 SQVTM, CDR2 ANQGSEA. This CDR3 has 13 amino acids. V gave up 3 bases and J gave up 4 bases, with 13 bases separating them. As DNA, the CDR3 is TGCAGCGTTGAGCACGGCAGGGGTTACGAGCAGTACTTC. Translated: CSVEHGRGYEQYF.

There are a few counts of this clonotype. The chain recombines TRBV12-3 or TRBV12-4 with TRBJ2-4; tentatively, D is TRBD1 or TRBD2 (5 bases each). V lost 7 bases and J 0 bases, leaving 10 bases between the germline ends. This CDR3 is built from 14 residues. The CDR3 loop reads CASTLGGAKNIQYF. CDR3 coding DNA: TGTGCCAGCACTCTTGGGGGAGCCAAAAACATTCAGTACTTC.

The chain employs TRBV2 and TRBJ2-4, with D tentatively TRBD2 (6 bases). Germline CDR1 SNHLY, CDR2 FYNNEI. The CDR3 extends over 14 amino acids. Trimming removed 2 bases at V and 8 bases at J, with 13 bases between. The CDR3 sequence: CASSERSPGDIQYF. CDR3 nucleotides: TGTGCCAGCAGTGAAAGGTCCCCGGGGGACATTCAGTACTTC.

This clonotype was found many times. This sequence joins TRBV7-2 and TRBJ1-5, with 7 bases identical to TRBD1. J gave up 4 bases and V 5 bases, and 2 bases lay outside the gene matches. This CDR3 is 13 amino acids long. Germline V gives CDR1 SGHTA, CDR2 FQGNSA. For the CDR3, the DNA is TGTGCCAGCAGCCAACAGGGGAATCAGCCCCAGCATTTT. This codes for CASSQQGNQPQHF. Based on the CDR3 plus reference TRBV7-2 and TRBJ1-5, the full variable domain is GAGVSQSPSNKVTEKGKDVELRCDPISGHTALYWYRQSLGQGLEFLIYFQGNSAPDKSGLPSDRFSAERTGGSVSTLTIQRTQQEDSAVYLCASSQQGNQPQHFGDGTRLSIL.